The T cell receptor beta chain under discussion was sequenced for a study of regulatory T cells in long-lasting Graves disease. Study observations and caveats: Persistent disease exhibited a predilection for TRBV28, TRBJ1-2 and TRBJ2-5.

Time point specified: newly diagnosed GD, antithyroid drugs for less than 3 months. TCR sequences were obtained from RNA taken from PBMCs. The V gene's germline CDR1 is SNHLY and CDR2 FYNNEI. The CDR3 is made up of 13 amino acids. Investigators prepared the TCR beta libraries by applying iRepertoire HTBI primers and Arm-PCR of CDR3 regions. TCRdb re-derived calls from the multiplex PCR reads in MiXCR, one entry per CDR3 protein. The sample carries about 530,000 distinct CDR3 sequences, around 15% recorded once. This clonotype was observed many times. Its antigen is unknown. The junction does not match germline at one end; this may be a read error. These same records also appear under a second study, on T cells in Graves' hyperthyroidism and ophthalmopathy. Per that study: Expanded thyroid clonotypes (above 0.001) were mostly also found in blood. A model of 13 V-J features distinguished ophthalmopathy from stable hyperthyroidism. The model identified upcoming ophthalmopathy a median around 7.1 months ahead of onset.

Sequenced material: peripheral blood mononuclear cells (PBMCs), taken at new diagnosis, from a patient treated with antithyroid drugs. This receptor was identified in a woman aged 40-60 years with Graves disease. The chain links TRBV2 to TRBJ1-3, with D unclear. The CDR3 coding sequence is TGTACCAGCGGAGTTAACTCTGGAAACACCATATATTTT. As protein: CTSGVNSGNTIYF.